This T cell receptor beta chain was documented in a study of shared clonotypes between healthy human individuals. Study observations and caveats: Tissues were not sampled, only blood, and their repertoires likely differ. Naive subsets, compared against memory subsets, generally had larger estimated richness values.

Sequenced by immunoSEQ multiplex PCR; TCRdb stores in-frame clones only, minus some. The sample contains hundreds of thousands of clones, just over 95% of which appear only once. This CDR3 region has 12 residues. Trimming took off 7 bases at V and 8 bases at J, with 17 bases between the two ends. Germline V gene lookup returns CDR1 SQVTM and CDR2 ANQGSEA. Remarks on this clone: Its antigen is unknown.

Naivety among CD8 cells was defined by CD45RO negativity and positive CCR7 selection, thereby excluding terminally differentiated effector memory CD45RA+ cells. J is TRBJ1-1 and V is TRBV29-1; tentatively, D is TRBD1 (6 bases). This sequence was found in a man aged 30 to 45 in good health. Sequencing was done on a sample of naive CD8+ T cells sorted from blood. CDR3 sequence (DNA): TGCAGCGGGGGGCGGATCGGAAGCGAAGCTTTCTTT. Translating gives CSGGRIGSEAFF.